This TCR beta chain is drawn from a study of cytomegalovirus exposure and HLA in healthy donors. Study-wide context: Within the Caucasian-associated ancestry cluster were about 81% of the approximately 390 genotyped donors.

Researchers ran the PCR with 60 Vbeta and 13 Jbeta primers. Measured with immunoSEQ multiplex PCR; TCRdb has only the in-frame clones, and not every one. The table shows approximately 110,000 clones, with 65% to 85% occurring only once. The CDR3 is made up of 13 amino acids. The V gene lost 0 bases and the J gene lost 0 bases, with 3 bases spanning the gap. CDR1 is SGHRS and CDR2 is YFSETQ in the germline V gene. Regarding the study as a whole: Several of the most significant clusters appeared linked to common viral pathogens, based on a later analysis. In an earlier analysis, productive rearrangement rates for most beta V segments clustered near 87% or 30%.

Worth noting for this clone: Antigen specificity is unknown. Within the sample, other DNA sequences also encode this same CDR3.

The sample comprised PBMCs. The clonotype was recovered from a man aged 50-59 years in good health and CMV-seronegative. This rearrangement joins TRBV5-1 to TRBJ1-2, with D unresolved. CDR3 in DNA: TGCGCCAGCAGCTTGGACTCTAACTATGGCTACACCTTC. Translated, it gives CASSLDSNYGYTF.